This T cell receptor beta chain was observed in a study of blood T cell repertoires in COVID-19. Looking at the study overall: COVID-19 samples, acute and convalescent, were from the United States, Italy and Spain. Sources were T cells, B-cell-depleted T cells, or PBMCs; the material itself was cDNA or gDNA.

Source study methods: Cell counts per sample came from amplifying reference gene primers. Sequenced by immunoSEQ multiplex PCR; TCRdb stores in-frame clones only, minus some. The V and J calls and clone size are taken from that table; D and trimming were inferred from the DNA. The sample consists of 84,000 or so clones, around four fifths of them appearing once. Germline-derived CDR1 and CDR2 are MDHEN and SYDVKM. Trimming shortened V by 7 bases and J by 5 bases, and 15 bases separated the two germline ends. The CDR3 loop spans 15 amino acids. This chain connects TRBV28 to TRBJ1-6; tentatively, D is TRBD1 (5 bases). Sample: peripheral blood. This TCR derives from a man older than 75 with active or convalescent COVID-19. CDR3 bases: TGTGCCAGCATCCGGGGGGGAGAGAATAATTCACCCCTCCACTTT. Translation gives CASIRGGENNSPLHF.